This is a list of T cell receptor beta chains from one sample in a study of regulatory T cells in long-lasting Graves disease. Via MiXCR, TCRdb re-called the multiplex PCR reads, giving one row per CDR3 protein. The table lists 200,000 to 300,000 distinct CDR3 sequences, roughly a fifth of them singletons. The sequenced sample was peripheral blood mononuclear cells (PBMCs), obtained at new diagnosis, from a patient treated with antithyroid drugs. The source is a female donor with Graves disease. CDR3s include the opening cysteine and the closing phenylalanine or tryptophan. A D gene is named only where the DNA matches it firmly. The size of a clone is reported for some rows only, either as once, few or many, or as a class for expanded clones.

abundance | j_gene | v_gene | len | d_gene | CDR3aa | CDR3nt
many | TRBJ2-3 | TRBV7-2 | 14 | - | CASSTFLLADTQYF | TGTGCCAGCAGCACCTTCCTACTTGCAGATACGCAGTATTTT
many | TRBJ2-1 | TRBV12-3/TRBV12-4 | 14 | - | CASRKQSSYNEQFF | TGTGCCAGCAGGAAGCAGAGCTCCTACAATGAGCAGTTCTTC
many | TRBJ1-5 | TRBV5-1 | 14 | - | CASSLVGGNQPQHF | TGTGCCAGCAGTCTAGTGGGGGGCAATCAGCCCCAGCATTTT
few | TRBJ2-3 | TRBV29-1 | 13 | - | CSVLFGGTDTQYF | TGCAGCGTGCTTTTTGGGGGCACAGATACGCAGTATTTT
- | TRBJ1-5 | TRBV7-9 | 15 | TRBD1 | CASSPGTGVVQPQHF | TGTGCCAGCAGCCCTGGGACAGGGGTTGTTCAGCCCCAGCATTTT
many | TRBJ2-7 | TRBV28 | 17 | - | CASSYVPMGLTSYEQYF | TGTGCCAGCAGTTATGTGCCAATGGGGCTCACGTCCTACGAGCAGTACTTC
few | TRBJ1-5 | TRBV24-1 | 13 | TRBD1 | CATSVGQGLTQHF | TGTGCCACCAGTGTGGGACAGGGGCTGACCCAGCATTTT
many | TRBJ2-3 | TRBV9 | 15 | - | CASSVLGSGTDTQYF | TGTGCCAGCAGCGTACTGGGGTCAGGCACAGATACGCAGTATTTT
- | TRBJ1-1 | TRBV2 | 15 | - | CASSVAGTVNTEAFF | TGTGCCAGCAGTGTGGCCGGGACGGTGAACACTGAAGCTTTCTTT
- | TRBJ2-3 | TRBV6-1 | 16 | TRBD2 | CASSGGLAGATDTQYF | TGTGCCAGCAGTGGGGGGCTAGCGGGGGCCACAGATACGCAGTATTTT
- | TRBJ1-5 | TRBV4-3 | 16 | - | CASSQDAGYSNQPQHF | TGCGCCAGCAGCCAAGATGCGGGGTATAGCAATCAGCCCCAGCATTTT
many | TRBJ2-1 | TRBV24-1 | 14 | TRBD2 | CATSDPLLAGAQFF | TGTGCCACCAGTGACCCCCTACTAGCGGGGGCCCAGTTCTTC
once | TRBJ2-1 | TRBV11-3 | 16 | TRBD2 | CASRFPGTSGGSEQFF | TGTGCCAGCAGATTCCCCGGGACTAGCGGGGGGAGTGAGCAGTTCTTC
few | TRBJ1-5 | TRBV19 | 16 | - | CASNTGVTSSNQPQHF | TGTGCCAGTAATACGGGAGTGACAAGTAGCAATCAGCCCCAGCATTTT
few | TRBJ1-1 | TRBV9 | 16 | TRBD1 | CASSAGGGDTGVGAFF | TGTGCCAGCAGCGCAGGCGGCGGTGACACAGGGGTAGGAGCTTTCTTT
- | TRBJ2-7 | TRBV12-5 | 15 | - | CASGLIVAQAYEQYF | TGTGCTAGTGGTTTGATTGTGGCGCAGGCCTACGAGCAGTACTTC
many | TRBJ1-1 | TRBV20-1 | 12 | - | CSAFGLGTEAFF | TGCAGTGCCTTCGGACTGGGGACTGAAGCTTTCTTT
- | TRBJ1-5 | TRBV11-2 | 15 | TRBD1 | CASSLSGGNNQPQHF | TGTGCCAGCAGCTTATCAGGGGGAAACAATCAGCCCCAGCATTTT
- | TRBJ2-5 | TRBV29-1 | 15 | TRBD2 | CSVEDPREGQETQYF | TGCAGCGTTGAAGATCCGCGGGAGGGACAAGAGACCCAGTACTTC
- | TRBJ1-3 | TRBV4-1 | 15 | TRBD1 | CASSQDTGGGNTIYF | TGCGCCAGCAGCCAAGATACAGGGGGTGGAAACACCATATATTTT
many | TRBJ1-1 | TRBV19 | 13 | TRBD1 | CASSDRGHTEAFF | TGTGCCAGTAGCGACAGGGGGCACACTGAAGCTTTCTTT
many | TRBJ2-1 | TRBV20-1 | 15 | - | CSATAPGSMSNEQFF | TGCAGTGCTACAGCCCCTGGGAGTATGAGCAATGAGCAGTTCTTC
- | TRBJ2-7 | TRBV15 | 14 | - | CATSRVQRGYEQYF | TGTGCCACCAGCAGAGTACAGCGAGGCTACGAGCAGTACTTC
many | TRBJ1-2 | TRBV7-2 | 13 | TRBD1 | CASSQDRGQGYTF | TGTGCCAGCAGCCAGGACAGGGGGCAGGGCTACACCTTC
many | TRBJ1-1 | TRBV7-2 | 14 | - | CASSSHRANTEAFF | TGTGCCAGCAGCTCTCACAGGGCGAACACTGAAGCTTTCTTT
- | TRBJ1-5 | TRBV12-5 | 13 | - | CASGLTVGQPQHF | TGTGCTAGTGGTTTGACCGTGGGCCAGCCCCAGCATTTT
many | TRBJ1-1 | TRBV11-2 | 15 | - | CASSLESLLYTEAFF | TGTGCCAGCAGCTTAGAGAGCCTGCTGTATACTGAAGCTTTCTTT
- | TRBJ1-6 | TRBV7-8 | 16 | - | CASSLAGGPADSPLHF | TGTGCCAGCAGCTTAGCCGGGGGCCCCGCTGATTCACCCCTCCACTTT
many | TRBJ1-6 | TRBV7-2 | 15 | - | CASSQNAHIKSPLHF | TGCGCCAGCAGCCAGAACGCTCACATAAAATCACCCCTCCACTTT
few | TRBJ2-1 | TRBV19 | 14 | - | CASSMARASDEQFF | TGTGCCAGTAGTATGGCCAGGGCATCCGATGAGCAGTTCTTC
many | TRBJ2-7 | TRBV7-2 | 15 | - | CASSLAGSGSYEQYF | TGTGCCAGCAGCTTAGCGGGGAGCGGTTCCTACGAGCAGTACTTC
many | TRBJ2-2 | TRBV6-1 | 17 | - | CASRQTTGRGKDRELFF | TGTGCCAGCAGACAAACCACAGGGCGAGGGAAAGACCGGGAGCTGTTTTTT
few | TRBJ2-5 | TRBV4-2 | 14 | - | CASSQDHSRGTQYF | TGTGCCAGCAGCCAAGATCACTCCCGGGGGACCCAGTACTTC
many | TRBJ2-1 | TRBV20-1 | 13 | TRBD1 | CSARTGGLNEQFF | TGCAGTGCTAGGACAGGGGGCCTCAATGAGCAGTTCTTC
- | TRBJ2-3 | TRBV28 | 14 | TRBD2 | CASRLAGVADTQYF | TGTGCCAGCCGACTAGCGGGAGTAGCAGATACGCAGTATTTT
many | TRBJ2-3 | TRBV20-1 | 16 | - | CSARDRTAPSTDTQYF | TGCAGTGCTAGAGATCGAACAGCCCCTAGCACAGATACGCAGTATTTT
few | TRBJ2-5 | TRBV5-6 | 18 | TRBD1 | CASSLESLWDRGRETQYF | TGTGCCAGCAGCTTGGAATCGCTATGGGACAGGGGCAGAGAGACCCAGTACTTC
- | TRBJ2-5 | TRBV7-2 | 15 | TRBD2 | CASSPGLAGQETQYF | TGTGCCAGCAGCCCGGGACTAGCGGGACAAGAGACCCAGTACTTC
many | TRBJ1-5 | TRBV12-3/TRBV12-4 | 15 | TRBD1 | CASSFWTGGIQPQHF | TGTGCCAGCAGTTTTTGGACAGGAGGTATTCAGCCCCAGCATTTT
- | TRBJ2-2 | TRBV10-2 | 15 | - | CASRAVRANTGELFF | TGCGCCAGCAGGGCGGTCAGAGCAAACACCGGGGAGCTGTTTTTT
many | TRBJ1-6 | TRBV27 | 13 | - | CASSFSYNSPLHF | TGTGCCAGCAGTTTCTCCTATAATTCACCCCTCCACTTT
many | TRBJ2-7 | TRBV6-2/TRBV6-3 | 16 | TRBD2 | CASSNLGLAGTYEQYF | TGTGCCAGCAGTAACCTTGGACTAGCGGGGACCTACGAGCAGTACTTC
few | TRBJ1-3 | TRBV20-1 | 15 | - | CSALGPALSGNTIYF | TGCAGTGCTCTTGGACCAGCACTATCTGGAAACACCATATATTTT
many | TRBJ1-1 | TRBV20-1 | 13 | - | CRGIQGLNTEAFF | TGCAGGGGGATTCAGGGATTGAACACTGAAGCTTTCTTT
- | TRBJ2-1 | TRBV6-4 | 16 | - | CASSADIIRGSPEQFF | TGTGCCAGCAGCGCTGATATCATCAGGGGCAGTCCCGAGCAGTTCTTC
- | TRBJ2-5 | TRBV7-2 | 17 | TRBD2 | CASSWGLAGGRGETQYF | TGTGCCAGCAGCTGGGGACTAGCGGGGGGCCGGGGAGAGACCCAGTACTTC
many | TRBJ1-1 | TRBV2 | 13 | TRBD1 | CASRGTAYTEAFF | TGTGCCAGCAGGGGGACAGCTTACACTGAAGCTTTCTTT
- | TRBJ2-1 | TRBV2 | 15 | - | CASRSTGLSYNEQFF | TGTGCCAGCAGATCGACAGGACTCTCCTACAATGAGCAGTTCTTC
- | TRBJ1-6 | TRBV19 | 15 | TRBD1 | CASSPGTEHNSPLHF | TGTGCCAGTAGTCCTGGGACAGAGCATAATTCACCCCTCCACTTT
many | TRBJ1-5 | TRBV4-1 | 13 | - | CASSEEWGQPQHF | TGCGCCAGCAGCGAAGAGTGGGGCCAGCCCCAGCATTTT
many | TRBJ2-5 | TRBV2 | 14 | - | CASRGGTGNYPQYF | TGTGCCAGCAGGGGGGGGACAGGCAACTACCCCCAGTACTTC
- | TRBJ1-1 | TRBV28 | 11 | - | CASRLEVEAFF | TGTGCCAGCAGGCTGGAGGTTGAAGCTTTCTTT